A single TCR beta chain is shown here with its context. This clone was observed once. Its target antigen remains unknown. No much larger clone is present one base from it, and per-base qualities are unavailable. The data are from a study of blood T cell repertoires in COVID-19 (dated by TCRdb to 2018 to 2020). General notes on the study: Collaborator samples came from the United States, Italy and Spain and covered acute and convalescent phases of COVID-19. The material from the prospective study consisted of cDNA or gDNA derived from T cells, B-cell-depleted T cells, or PBMCs. The dataset comprised deeply sampled blood TCRbeta repertoires from subjects exposed to, actively infected with, or recovered from COVID-19. The repertoires were made available in a free public database intended to serve as a resource for research on the immune response to SARS-CoV-2. Samples were obtained from the ongoing ImmuneRACE study (first 160 participants) and from approximately 1,200 subjects provided by 6 global collaborators. Sample metadata almost always included a de-identified subject ID, COVID-19 status, age in years and sex. HLA class I and class II types, where available, came from metadata supplied by the sample provider rather than from assay-based typing.

Each collaborating institution followed its own protocols to collect whole blood in K2EDTA tubes. For TCRbeta analysis, collaborators shipped samples as frozen whole blood, isolated PBMCs, or DNA extracted from either of those sample types. General findings and caveats noted by the study authors: The amount of clinical and demographic metadata varied by source and participant and was provided uncurated.

Trimming accounts for 4 bases at V and 0 bases at J, while the number of junction bases matched to no gene is 4. Measured from the cysteine to the phenylalanine, the CDR3 is 15 residues long. Only CDR3 DNA remains: 45 bases, in frame from the first base. According to the germline V gene (reference sequence), CDR1 reads LGHDT and CDR2 reads YNNKEL. The immunoSEQ Assay, a bias-controlled multiplex PCR, was used to amplify TCRbeta CDR3 regions from genomic DNA. The authors' pipeline ran thus. The number of nucleated cells in each sample was estimated by amplification of reference gene primers within the assay. To quantify the absolute abundance of each unique TCRbeta CDR3 rearrangement, sequence reads were collapsed and filtered. Productive Simpson clonality was computed per sample as the square root of Simpson's diversity index over productive rearrangements. TCRdb's version of the immuneACCESS table is confined to in-frame rearrangements and falls short of the full clone set. An unresolved V gene accounts for under half of the shortfall where checked; the remainder is of unknown origin. That table supplies the V and J calls and clone size; D and trimming were determined from the DNA. The sample table contains about 49,000 clones; only one count was recorded for 70% to 85% of them. 12% to 15% of the sample goes to the ten largest clones.

The sequence derives from a human donor in a cohort sampled during active COVID-19. Recombination linked TRBV3-1 (or the pseudogene TRBV3-2) to TRBJ2-7, and TRBD2 aligns with 9 junction nucleotides. Sample: peripheral blood. The CDR3 protein is CASSLERGASYEQYF. The bases are TGTGCCAGCAGCCTGGAGCGGGGGGCCTCCTACGAGCAGTACTTC.